This T cell receptor (beta chain) is drawn from a study of T cell changes during pregnancy in multiple sclerosis. The repertoire was sequenced with immunoSEQ multiplex PCR; TCRdb's copy has only in-frame clones and lacks some. The top ten clones hold about 3% of a sample with approximately 100,000 clones, more than 85% of them seen once. V lost 5 bases to trimming and J lost 3 bases; unmatched junction nucleotides: 6. CDR3 size: 14 residues. Germline V CDR1 and CDR2: SGHRS, YFSETQ. This receptor was obtained from a female donor with multiple sclerosis, enrolled in a pregnancy study. The chain recombines TRBV5-1 with TRBJ2-5, with 8 bases matching TRBD1. Sequencing was performed on peripheral blood, taken after pregnancy. CDR3 residues: CASSSGQGKETQYF. The CDR3 nucleotides are TGCGCCAGCAGTTCCGGACAGGGCAAAGAGACCCAGTACTTC.